This is a list of T cell receptor beta chains from one sample in a study of cytomegalovirus exposure and HLA in healthy donors. Assay: immunoSEQ multiplex PCR; the TCRdb copy retains only in-frame clones and omits some. The table records some 150,000 clones, 76% of them present only once. The sequencing input was PBMCs. All receptors come from a female donor in good health and CMV-seropositive. CDR3s include the opening cysteine and the closing phenylalanine or tryptophan. A D gene is named only where the DNA matches it firmly. Clone size is given for some rows only: seen once, a few or many times, or a class if the clone is expanded.

>TRBJ2-3|TRBV5-1|TRBD2|NA
CASSRTSGPSTDTQYF
TGCGCCAGCAGCAGGACTAGCGGGCCTAGCACAGATACGCAGTATTTT
>TRBJ1-5|TRBV10-3|NA|NA
CAISGQISNQPQHF
TGTGCCATCAGTGGACAGATTAGCAATCAGCCCCAGCATTTT
>TRBJ2-7|TRBV13|TRBD2|NA
CASSTFGTSGSKNYEQYF
TGTGCCAGCAGCACCTTCGGGACTAGCGGGAGTAAAAACTACGAGCAGTACTTC
>TRBJ1-4|TRBV19|NA|NA
CASSSRGSNEKLFF
TGTGCCAGTAGTAGCAGGGGTTCTAATGAAAAACTGTTTTTT
>TRBJ2-1|TRBV7-3|NA|NA
CASSLNMNEQFF
TGTGCCAGCAGCTTAAATATGAATGAGCAGTTCTTC
>TRBJ1-1|TRBV14|NA|NA
CASSQDRGGPEAFF
TGTGCCAGCAGCCAAGATCGGGGGGGGCCTGAAGCTTTCTTT
>TRBJ1-1|TRBV5-1|NA|NA
CASSLVAGAAEAFF
TGCGCCAGCAGCTTGGTAGCGGGGGCCGCTGAAGCTTTCTTT
>TRBJ1-1|TRBV25-1|NA|NA
CASSEYGAAVVNTEAFF
TGTGCCAGCAGTGAATATGGGGCGGCGGTAGTGAACACTGAAGCTTTCTTT
>TRBJ2-3|TRBV5-1|NA|NA
CASSLGGAGTDTQYF
TGCGCCAGCAGCTTGGGTGGAGCGGGCACAGATACGCAGTATTTT
>TRBJ1-4|TRBV29-1|TRBD1|NA
CSGGQGNEKLFF
TGCAGCGGCGGACAGGGAAACGAAAAACTGTTTTTT
>TRBJ2-3|TRBV7-9|NA|medium-sized
CASSLALEDTQYF
TGTGCCAGCAGCTTAGCCCTGGAGGATACGCAGTATTTT
>TRBJ2-5|TRBV19|TRBD2|NA
CASSFGSGVGTQYF
TGTGCCAGTAGTTTCGGGAGCGGGGTGGGGACCCAGTACTTC
>TRBJ2-3|TRBV18|TRBD2|NA
CASSKTSGHPTDTQYF
TGTGCCAGCTCGAAAACTAGCGGGCACCCCACAGATACGCAGTATTTT
>TRBJ2-2|TRBV6-6|TRBD1|NA
CASSRRDRGLTGELFF
TGTGCCAGCAGCCGCCGGGACAGGGGGCTCACCGGGGAGCTGTTTTTT
>TRBJ2-7|TRBV29-1|NA|NA
CSVEGVETYEQYF
TGCAGCGTTGAAGGAGTAGAAACCTACGAGCAGTACTTC
>TRBJ1-1|TRBV7-9|NA|NA
CASSSGAEAFF
TGTGCCAGCAGCTCCGGTGCTGAAGCTTTCTTT
>TRBJ2-5|TRBV2|TRBD1|NA
CASSEEGRGTAYQETQYF
TGTGCCAGCAGTGAAGAGGGAAGAGGGACAGCGTACCAAGAGACCCAGTACTTC
>TRBJ2-7|TRBV11-2|NA|few
CASSFSRGSYEQYF
TGTGCCAGCAGCTTTAGTAGGGGCTCCTACGAGCAGTACTTC
>TRBJ1-2|TRBV29-1|NA|NA
CSVEDSRFPMDGYTF
TGCAGCGTTGAAGATTCCAGGTTTCCGATGGATGGCTACACCTTC
>TRBJ1-2|TRBV5-1|NA|NA
CASSLTANYGYTF
TGCGCCAGCAGCTTGACAGCTAACTATGGCTACACCTTC
>TRBJ2-5|TRBV11-2|NA|NA
CASSLGLQETQYF
TGTGCCAGCAGCTTAGGACTACAAGAGACCCAGTACTTC
>TRBJ2-7|TRBV19|TRBD1|NA
CASSIDLLWVGQGRRGEQYF
TGTGCCAGTAGTATAGATCTTTTATGGGTCGGACAGGGTCGACGGGGCGAGCAGTACTTC
>TRBJ2-7|TRBV2|TRBD1|NA
CASSGLGQGPSYEQYF
TGTGCCAGCAGTGGATTGGGACAGGGCCCAAGTTACGAGCAGTACTTC